This entry concerns a single T cell receptor beta chain. Its matching antigen is unknown. These data belong to a study of graft-versus-host responses after intestinal transplantation. At the level of the study: Recipients got multivisceral, liver-intestinal, or isolated intestinal transplants. After anti-thymocyte globulin induction, recipients took tacrolimus and steroids for approximately 3 years. Overall study results and limits: HvG clone declines early post-transplant were associated with peak circulating GvH levels.

Libraries were prepared by immunoSEQ multiplex PCR; TCRdb keeps only in-frame clonotypes and omits some of them. The sample contains tens of thousands of clones, 75% to 95% of which appear only once. Between the trimmed V and J ends, which lost 10 bases and 3 bases, there was a span of 13 bases. Germline-derived CDR1 and CDR2 are SGHRS and YFSETQ. CDR3 size: 12 residues. The clonotype originates from a human donor who received an intestinal transplant. This material consisted of unstimulated CD4+ T cells sorted from spleen or lymph node cells, taken before intestinal transplant. The chain is built from TRBV5-1 and TRBJ1-2; perhaps TRBD1 as D (5 bases). The CDR3 sequence: CASRGGDYGYTF. The CDR3 DNA follows: TGCGCCTCAAGGGGCGGAGACTATGGCTACACCTTC.